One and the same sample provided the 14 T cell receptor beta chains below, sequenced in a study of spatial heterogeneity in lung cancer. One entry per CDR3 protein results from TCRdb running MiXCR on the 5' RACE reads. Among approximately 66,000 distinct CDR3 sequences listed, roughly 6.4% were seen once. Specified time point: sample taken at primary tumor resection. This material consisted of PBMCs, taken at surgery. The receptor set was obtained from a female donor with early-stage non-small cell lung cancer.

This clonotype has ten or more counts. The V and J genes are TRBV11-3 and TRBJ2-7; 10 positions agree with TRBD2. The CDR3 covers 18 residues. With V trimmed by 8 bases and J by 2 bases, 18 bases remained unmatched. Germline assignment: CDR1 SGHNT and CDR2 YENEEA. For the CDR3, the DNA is TGTGCCAGCCACGGAATTAGTACCCAGCGGGAGGGCCCCTACGAGCAGTACTTC. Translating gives CASHGISTQREGPYEQYF.

CDR3 sequence: CASSRWSQGSGDGYTF. CDR3 sequence (DNA): TGTGCCAGCAGCCGTTGGTCCCAGGGGTCGGGGGATGGCTACACCTTC. This rearrangement joins TRBV7-8 to TRBJ1-2, with TRBD1 as a possible D gene (6 bases). The ends were cut back, 5 bases at V and 6 bases at J, with 22 bases in the middle. Looked up from germline, CDR1 is SGHVS and CDR2 is FQNEAQ. The CDR3 covers 16 residues.

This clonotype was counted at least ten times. CDR3 sequence reads: CASSPNRDTQYF. In DNA, the CDR3 is TGTGCCAGCTCACCCAATCGGGATACGCAGTATTTT. V usage is TRBV18 and J usage is TRBJ2-3; unclear D gene. Trimming took 3 bases from V and 6 from J, leaving 7 bases between them. The CDR3 covers 12 residues. The germline V gene has CDR1 KGHSH and CDR2 LQKENI.

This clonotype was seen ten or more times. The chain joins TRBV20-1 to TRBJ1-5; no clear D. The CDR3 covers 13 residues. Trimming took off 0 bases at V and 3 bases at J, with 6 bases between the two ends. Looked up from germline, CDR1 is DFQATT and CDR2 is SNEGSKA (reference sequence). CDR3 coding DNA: TGCAGTGCTAGAGATACGGTCAATCAGCCCCAGCATTTT. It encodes CSARDTVNQPQHF.

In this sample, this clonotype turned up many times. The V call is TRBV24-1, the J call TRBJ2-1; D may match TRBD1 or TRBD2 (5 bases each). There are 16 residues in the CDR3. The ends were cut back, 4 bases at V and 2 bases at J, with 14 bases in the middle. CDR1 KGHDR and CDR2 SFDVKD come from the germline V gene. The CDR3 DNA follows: TGTGCCACCAGTGACCCGACAGTGACTACCTACAATGAGCAGTTCTTC. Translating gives CATSDPTVTTYNEQFF.

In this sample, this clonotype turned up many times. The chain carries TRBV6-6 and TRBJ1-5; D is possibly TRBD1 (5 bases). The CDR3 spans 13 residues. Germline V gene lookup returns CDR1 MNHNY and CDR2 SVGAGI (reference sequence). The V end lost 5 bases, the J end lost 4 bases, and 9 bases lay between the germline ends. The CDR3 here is CASSNQGNQPQHF. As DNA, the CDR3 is TGTGCCAGCAGTAACCAGGGTAATCAGCCCCAGCATTTT.

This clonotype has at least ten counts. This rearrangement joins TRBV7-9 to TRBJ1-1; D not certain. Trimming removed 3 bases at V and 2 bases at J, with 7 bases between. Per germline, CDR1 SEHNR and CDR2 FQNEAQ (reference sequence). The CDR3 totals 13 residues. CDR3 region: CASSLTSNTEAFF. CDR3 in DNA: TGTGCCAGCAGCTTGACTTCTAACACTGAAGCTTTCTTT. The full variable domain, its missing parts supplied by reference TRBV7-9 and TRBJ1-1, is DTGVSQNPRHKITKRGQNVTFRCDPISEHNRLYWYRQTLGQGPEFLTYFQNEAQLEKSRLLSDRFSAERPKGSFSTLEIQRTEQGDSAMYLCASSLTSNTEAFFGQGTRLTVV.

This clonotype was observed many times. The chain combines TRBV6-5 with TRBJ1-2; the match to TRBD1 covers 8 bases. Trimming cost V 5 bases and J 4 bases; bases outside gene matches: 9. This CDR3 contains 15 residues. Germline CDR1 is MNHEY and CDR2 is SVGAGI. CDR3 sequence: CASSPSPQGVYGYTF. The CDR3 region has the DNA TGTGCCAGCAGTCCCTCCCCACAGGGGGTCTATGGCTACACCTTC.

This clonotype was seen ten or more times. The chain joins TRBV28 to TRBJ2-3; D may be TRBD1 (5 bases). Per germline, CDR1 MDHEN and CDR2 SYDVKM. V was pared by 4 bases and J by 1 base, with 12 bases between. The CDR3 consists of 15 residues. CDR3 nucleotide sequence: TGTGCCAGCAGTTCCCCCGCACAGGGCACAGATACGCAGTATTTT. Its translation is CASSSPAQGTDTQYF.

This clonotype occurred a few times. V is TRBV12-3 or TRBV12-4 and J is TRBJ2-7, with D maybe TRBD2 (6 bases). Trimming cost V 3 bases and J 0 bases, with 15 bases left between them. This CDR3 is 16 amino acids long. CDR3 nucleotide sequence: TGTGCCAGCAGTTTTAGGGGACTGGGGAGCTCCTACGAGCAGTACTTC. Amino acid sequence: CASSFRGLGSSYEQYF.

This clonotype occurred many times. In DNA form, the CDR3 reads TGTGCCAGCAGCTTACAGGGTCATGGCGGGGAGCTGTTTTTT. Its protein product is CASSLQGHGGELFF. This chain joins TRBV7-8 and TRBJ2-2; D is perhaps TRBD1 (5 bases). The CDR3 has 14 amino acids. Trimming took 2 bases from V and 7 from J, leaving 11 bases between them. Germline V CDR1 and CDR2: SGHVS, FQNEAQ. Full variable domain (outside the CDR3, taken from reference TRBV7-8 and TRBJ2-2): GAGVSQSPRYKVAKRGQDVALRCDPISGHVSLFWYQQALGQGPEFLTYFQNEAQLDKSGLPSDRFFAERPEGSVSTLKIQRTQQEDSAVYLCASSLQGHGGELFFGEGSRLTVL.

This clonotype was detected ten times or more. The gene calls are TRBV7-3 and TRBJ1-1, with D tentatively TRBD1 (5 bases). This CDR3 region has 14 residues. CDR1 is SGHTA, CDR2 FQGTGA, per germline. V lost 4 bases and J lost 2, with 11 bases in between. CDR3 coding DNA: TGTGCCAGCAGCTCTGAGACAGAAAACACTGAAGCTTTCTTT. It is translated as CASSSETENTEAFF.

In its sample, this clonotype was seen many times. Here the CDR3 reads CASSLGQGGGYTF. CDR3 in DNA: TGCGCCAGCAGCCTCGGACAGGGTGGTGGCTACACCTTC. This chain links TRBV5-1 with TRBJ1-2; 8 bases align to TRBD1. CDR1 SGHRS and CDR2 YFSETQ come from the germline V gene. Trimming at V came to 4 bases and at J to 7 bases, leaving 6 bases not matched to a gene. There are 13 residues in the CDR3. Full variable domain (missing parts from reference TRBV5-1 and TRBJ1-2): KAGVTQTPRYLIKTRGQQVTLSCSPISGHRSVSWYQQTPGQGLQFLFEYFSETQRNKGNFPGRFSGRQFSNSRSEMNVSTLELGDSALYLCASSLGQGGGYTFGSGTRLTVV.

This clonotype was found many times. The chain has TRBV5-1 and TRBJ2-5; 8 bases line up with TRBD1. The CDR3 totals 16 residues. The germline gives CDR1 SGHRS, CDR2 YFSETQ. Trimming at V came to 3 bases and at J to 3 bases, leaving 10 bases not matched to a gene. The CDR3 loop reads CASSWGTGDLKETQYF. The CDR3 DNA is TGCGCCAGCAGCTGGGGGACAGGAGATTTGAAAGAGACCCAGTACTTC.